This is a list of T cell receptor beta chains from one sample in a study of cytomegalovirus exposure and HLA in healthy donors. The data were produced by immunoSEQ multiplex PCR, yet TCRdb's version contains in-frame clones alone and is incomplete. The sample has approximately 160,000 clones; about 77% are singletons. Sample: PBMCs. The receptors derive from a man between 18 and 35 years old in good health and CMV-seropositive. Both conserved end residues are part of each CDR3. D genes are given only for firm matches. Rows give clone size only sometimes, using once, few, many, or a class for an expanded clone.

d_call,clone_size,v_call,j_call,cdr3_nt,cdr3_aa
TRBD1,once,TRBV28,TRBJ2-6,TGTGCCAGCAACACACAAGGGGGCTATGGGGCCAACGTCCTGACTTTC,CASNTQGGYGANVLTF
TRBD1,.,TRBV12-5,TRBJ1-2,TGTGCTAGTGGTCCCCCCGCCGCAGGGGGCTATGGCTACACCTTC,CASGPPAAGGYGYTF
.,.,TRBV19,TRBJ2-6,TGTGCCAGTAGGTTACAGGGCTCTGGGGCCAACGTCCTGACTTTC,CASRLQGSGANVLTF
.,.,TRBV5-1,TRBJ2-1,TGCGCCAGCAGCTTGGGTGTGGGGGCGATATCCTACAATGAGCAGTTCTTC,CASSLGVGAISYNEQFF
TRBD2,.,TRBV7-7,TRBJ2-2,TGTGCTAGCAGCTTAGGACTAGCGGGAGATACCGGGGAGCTGTTTTTT,CASSLGLAGDTGELFF
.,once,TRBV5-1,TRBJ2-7,TGCGCCAGCAGCTTGGACAACGCCTACGAGCAGTACTTC,CASSLDNAYEQYF
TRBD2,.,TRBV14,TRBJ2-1,TGTGCCAGCAGCCAGGGGAGGACTAGCGGGAGTCGCGATGAGCAGTTCTTC,CASSQGRTSGSRDEQFF
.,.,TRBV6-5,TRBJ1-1,TGTGCCAGCAGTCGCCCGTCGGGAACTGAAGCTTTCTTT,CASSRPSGTEAFF
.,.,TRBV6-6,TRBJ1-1,TGTGCCAGCAGTTACGAGGGGGGGGGTTACACTGAAGCTTTCTTT,CASSYEGGGYTEAFF
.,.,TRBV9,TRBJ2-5,TGTGCCAGCAGCGTAGACGGGGGAGAAGAGACCCAGTACTTC,CASSVDGGEETQYF